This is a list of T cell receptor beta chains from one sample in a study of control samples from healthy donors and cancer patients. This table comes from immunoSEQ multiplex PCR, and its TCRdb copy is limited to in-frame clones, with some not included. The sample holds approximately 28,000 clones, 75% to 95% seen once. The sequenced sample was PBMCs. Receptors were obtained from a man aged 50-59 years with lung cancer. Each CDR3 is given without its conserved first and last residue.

CDR3 protein: ASTAPGEGGAGGYT
CDR3 length: 14
J gene: TRBJ1-2
V gene: TRBV6-6

CDR3 protein: ASSPGQGSTGANVLT
CDR3 length: 15
J gene: TRBJ2-6
V gene: TRBV19

CDR3 protein: ASEARGLLSTEAF
CDR3 length: 13
J gene: TRBJ1-1
V gene: TRBV5-8

CDR3 protein: ASSADRYNEQF
CDR3 length: 11
J gene: TRBJ2-1
V gene: TRBV7-2

CDR3 protein: ASSQGDTGELF
CDR3 length: 11
J gene: TRBJ2-2
V gene: TRBV14

CDR3 protein: SAKITDEAF
CDR3 length: 9
J gene: TRBJ1-1
V gene: TRBV20-1

CDR3 protein: ASSDRLDTSTDTQY
CDR3 length: 14
J gene: TRBJ2-3
V gene: TRBV7-9

CDR3 protein: ASSRGSGGTYEQY
CDR3 length: 13
J gene: TRBJ2-7
V gene: TRBV4-3

CDR3 protein: ASSMDGQGDEKLF
CDR3 length: 13
J gene: TRBJ1-4
V gene: TRBV19

CDR3 protein: ASSNGFLDRGPTGYT
CDR3 length: 15
J gene: TRBJ1-2
V gene: TRBV18

CDR3 protein: SVEKGDVQETQY
CDR3 length: 12
J gene: TRBJ2-5
V gene: TRBV29-1

CDR3 protein: ASSGTATDTQY
CDR3 length: 11
J gene: TRBJ2-3
V gene: TRBV30

CDR3 protein: ASSEEQGKETQY
CDR3 length: 12
J gene: TRBJ2-5
V gene: TRBV2

CDR3 protein: ASNQQGGTNEQF
CDR3 length: 12
J gene: TRBJ2-1
V gene: TRBV7-3

CDR3 protein: ASSYYRGSNQPQH
CDR3 length: 13
J gene: TRBJ1-5
V gene: TRBV6-2/TRBV6-3

CDR3 protein: ASSPGRVGSNTEAF
CDR3 length: 14
J gene: TRBJ1-1
V gene: TRBV7-3

CDR3 protein: ASTFSGHRGDTQY
CDR3 length: 13
J gene: TRBJ2-3
V gene: TRBV7-2

CDR3 protein: ASSQGIAGGYTDTQY
CDR3 length: 15
J gene: TRBJ2-3
V gene: TRBV4-3

CDR3 protein: ASSLAGQRETQY
CDR3 length: 12
J gene: TRBJ2-5
V gene: TRBV5-1

CDR3 protein: SVELFLGGHEQF
CDR3 length: 12
J gene: TRBJ2-1
V gene: TRBV29-1

CDR3 protein: ASSRGPGQRFEETQY
CDR3 length: 15
J gene: TRBJ2-5
V gene: TRBV19

CDR3 protein: AISQGRSAMNTEAF
CDR3 length: 14
J gene: TRBJ1-1
V gene: TRBV10-3

CDR3 protein: ASRPTGGSTEAF
CDR3 length: 12
J gene: TRBJ1-1
V gene: TRBV28

CDR3 protein: ASKDRKGRDQPQH
CDR3 length: 13
J gene: TRBJ1-5
V gene: TRBV6-6

CDR3 protein: ASSAGQVTGELF
CDR3 length: 12
J gene: TRBJ2-2
V gene: TRBV9

CDR3 protein: ASSSSLLAGAGEQY
CDR3 length: 14
J gene: TRBJ2-7
V gene: TRBV2

CDR3 protein: ASSPGDRGNGETQY
CDR3 length: 14
J gene: TRBJ2-5
V gene: TRBV11-2

CDR3 protein: ASRNYMGHNEQF
CDR3 length: 12
J gene: TRBJ2-1
V gene: TRBV19

CDR3 protein: ASSARTEAQH
CDR3 length: 10
J gene: TRBJ1-5
V gene: TRBV28

CDR3 protein: ASSLVGTSQETQY
CDR3 length: 13
J gene: TRBJ2-5
V gene: TRBV7-6

CDR3 protein: AISETGRGRETQY
CDR3 length: 13
J gene: TRBJ2-5
V gene: TRBV10-3

CDR3 protein: ASSYSAGVNTEAF
CDR3 length: 13
J gene: TRBJ1-1
V gene: TRBV6-5

CDR3 protein: SVDGHSEETQY
CDR3 length: 11
J gene: TRBJ2-5
V gene: TRBV29-1

CDR3 protein: ASSSLENTEAF
CDR3 length: 11
J gene: TRBJ1-1
V gene: TRBV12-3/TRBV12-4

CDR3 protein: ASSFGTGGAKETQY
CDR3 length: 14
J gene: TRBJ2-5
V gene: TRBV7-9

CDR3 protein: ASGAGVDNEQF
CDR3 length: 11
J gene: TRBJ2-1
V gene: TRBV7-2

CDR3 protein: ASSRDINYEQY
CDR3 length: 11
J gene: TRBJ2-7
V gene: TRBV19

CDR3 protein: ASSIAQSSYEQY
CDR3 length: 12
J gene: TRBJ2-7
V gene: TRBV19

CDR3 protein: ASALSSGNTIY
CDR3 length: 11
J gene: TRBJ1-3
V gene: TRBV19

CDR3 protein: ASSSRGAQRQF
CDR3 length: 11
J gene: TRBJ2-1
V gene: TRBV11-3

CDR3 protein: ARSLPDREGPSIGRQPQH
CDR3 length: 18
J gene: TRBJ1-5
V gene: TRBV5-3

CDR3 protein: ASTRDVAQSSGNTIY
CDR3 length: 15
J gene: TRBJ1-3
V gene: TRBV5-1